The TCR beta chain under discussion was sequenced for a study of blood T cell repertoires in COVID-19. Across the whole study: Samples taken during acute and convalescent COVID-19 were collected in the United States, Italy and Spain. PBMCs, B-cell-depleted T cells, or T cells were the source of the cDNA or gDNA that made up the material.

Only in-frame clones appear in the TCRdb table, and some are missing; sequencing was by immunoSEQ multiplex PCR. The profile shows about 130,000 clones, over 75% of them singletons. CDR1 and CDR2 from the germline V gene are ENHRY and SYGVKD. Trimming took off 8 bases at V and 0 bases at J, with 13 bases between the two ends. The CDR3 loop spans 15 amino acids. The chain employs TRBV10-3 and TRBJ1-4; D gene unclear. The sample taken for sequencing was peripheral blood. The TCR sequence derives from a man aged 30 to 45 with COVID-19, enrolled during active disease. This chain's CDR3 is CAISSGGATNEKLFF. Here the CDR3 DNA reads TGTGCCATCTCAAGTGGCGGTGCAACTAATGAAAAACTGTTTTTT.